A selection of T cell receptor beta chains follows, all from one sample in a study of cytomegalovirus exposure and HLA in healthy donors. Repertoires were generated with immunoSEQ multiplex PCR, while TCRdb's copy carries only in-frame clones and drops some. This repertoire shows 160,000 or so clones, approximately 81% found once; its top ten account for roughly 1.4%. Sequences were obtained from PBMCs. Receptors originate from a man aged 50-59 years in good health and CMV-seropositive. CDR3s include the opening cysteine and the closing phenylalanine or tryptophan. A D gene is named only where the DNA matches it firmly. Clone size, where shown, is once, few, many, or a class for clones that have expanded.

len: 16; v_gene: TRBV6-6; d_gene: -; j_gene: TRBJ2-2; abundance: -; CDR3aa: CASNSLGGPNTGELFF; CDR3nt: TGTGCCAGCAACAGTTTGGGGGGACCGAACACCGGGGAGCTGTTTTTT
len: 16; v_gene: TRBV9; d_gene: TRBD2; j_gene: TRBJ2-6; abundance: -; CDR3aa: CASSAQGGAGANVLTF; CDR3nt: TGTGCCAGCAGCGCCCAGGGAGGGGCAGGGGCCAACGTCCTGACTTTC
len: 13; v_gene: TRBV5-1; d_gene: -; j_gene: TRBJ2-5; abundance: -; CDR3aa: CASSPGIAETQYF; CDR3nt: TGCGCCAGCAGCCCGGGTATAGCAGAGACCCAGTACTTC
len: 14; v_gene: TRBV2; d_gene: TRBD2; j_gene: TRBJ2-5; abundance: -; CDR3aa: CASRRGGAEETQYF; CDR3nt: TGTGCCAGCAGGAGGGGAGGGGCGGAGGAGACCCAGTACTTC
len: 13; v_gene: TRBV19; d_gene: -; j_gene: TRBJ2-3; abundance: -; CDR3aa: CASSNYHTDTQYF; CDR3nt: TGTGCCAGTAGTAACTACCACACAGATACGCAGTATTTT
len: 13; v_gene: TRBV7-9; d_gene: -; j_gene: TRBJ1-2; abundance: -; CDR3aa: CASSLGANYGYTF; CDR3nt: TGTGCCAGCAGCCTCGGTGCTAACTATGGCTACACCTTC
len: 13; v_gene: TRBV7-2; d_gene: -; j_gene: TRBJ1-1; abundance: -; CDR3aa: CASSSQPNTEAFF; CDR3nt: TGTGCCAGCAGTTCACAGCCGAACACTGAAGCTTTCTTT
len: 16; v_gene: TRBV5-1; d_gene: TRBD2; j_gene: TRBJ2-1; abundance: -; CDR3aa: CASSWAGTSGYNEQFF; CDR3nt: TGCGCCAGCAGCTGGGCCGGGACTAGCGGGTACAATGAGCAGTTCTTC
len: 16; v_gene: TRBV18; d_gene: TRBD1; j_gene: TRBJ2-7; abundance: -; CDR3aa: CASSPPKQGVTYEQYF; CDR3nt: TGTGCCAGCTCACCACCGAAACAGGGGGTAACCTACGAGCAGTACTTC
len: 16; v_gene: TRBV4-1; d_gene: TRBD2; j_gene: TRBJ2-5; abundance: once; CDR3aa: CASSQDPAGRQETQYF; CDR3nt: TGCGCCAGCAGCCAAGATCCAGCGGGACGGCAAGAGACCCAGTACTTC
len: 14; v_gene: TRBV4-2; d_gene: -; j_gene: TRBJ1-1; abundance: few; CDR3aa: CASSYSTGNTEAFF; CDR3nt: TGTGCCAGCAGCTATTCGACGGGGAACACTGAAGCTTTCTTT
len: 16; v_gene: TRBV5-1; d_gene: -; j_gene: TRBJ1-5; abundance: -; CDR3aa: CASSLVDGVDNQPQHF; CDR3nt: TGCGCCAGCAGCCTGGTCGACGGGGTTGACAATCAGCCCCAGCATTTT
len: 21; v_gene: TRBV21-1; d_gene: -; j_gene: TRBJ2-3; abundance: -; CDR3aa: CASSKALPSGSVGGPTDTQYF; CDR3nt: TGTGCCAGCAGCAAAGCGCTGCCTAGCGGGAGCGTGGGGGGTCCAACAGATACGCAGTATTTT
len: 15; v_gene: TRBV6-1; d_gene: -; j_gene: TRBJ2-1; abundance: few; CDR3aa: CASTGGGGANNEQFF; CDR3nt: TGTGCCAGCACTGGGGGAGGTGGGGCGAACAATGAGCAGTTCTTC
len: 15; v_gene: TRBV29-1; d_gene: TRBD1; j_gene: TRBJ1-1; abundance: -; CDR3aa: CSVAGAGGTNTEAFF; CDR3nt: TGCAGCGTTGCAGGGGCAGGGGGTACGAACACTGAAGCTTTCTTT
len: 15; v_gene: TRBV28; d_gene: -; j_gene: TRBJ1-4; abundance: few; CDR3aa: CASRSAGTTPEKLFF; CDR3nt: TGTGCCAGCAGGTCCGCCGGGACAACCCCTGAAAAACTGTTTTTT
len: 17; v_gene: TRBV11-2; d_gene: TRBD2; j_gene: TRBJ2-5; abundance: -; CDR3aa: CASRGLRTSGVGETQYF; CDR3nt: TGTGCCAGCAGGGGCCTGCGGACTAGCGGGGTTGGAGAGACCCAGTACTTC
len: 14; v_gene: TRBV15; d_gene: TRBD1; j_gene: TRBJ2-7; abundance: -; CDR3aa: CATSTGQTTDEQYF; CDR3nt: TGTGCCACCAGCACGGGACAGACTACCGACGAGCAGTACTTC
len: 13; v_gene: TRBV18; d_gene: -; j_gene: TRBJ2-7; abundance: -; CDR3aa: CASSPPTREEQYF; CDR3nt: TGTGCCAGCTCACCTCCGACACGGGAGGAGCAGTACTTC
len: 15; v_gene: TRBV5-1; d_gene: -; j_gene: TRBJ2-3; abundance: -; CDR3aa: CASSLDFPRADTQYF; CDR3nt: TGCGCCAGCAGCTTGGACTTCCCGCGCGCGGATACGCAGTATTTT
len: 13; v_gene: TRBV11-1; d_gene: TRBD2; j_gene: TRBJ2-1; abundance: -; CDR3aa: CASSLGTSGNQFF; CDR3nt: TGTGCCAGCAGCCTTGGGACTAGCGGGAATCAGTTCTTC
len: 13; v_gene: TRBV5-1; d_gene: -; j_gene: TRBJ2-2; abundance: -; CDR3aa: CASRRAVAGELFF; CDR3nt: TGCGCCAGCAGGCGAGCGGTGGCCGGGGAGCTGTTTTTT
len: 16; v_gene: TRBV7-2; d_gene: -; j_gene: TRBJ1-2; abundance: -; CDR3aa: CASSWGGGGWFSSYTF; CDR3nt: TGTGCCAGCAGCTGGGGGGGCGGGGGATGGTTTAGTAGCTACACCTTC
len: 15; v_gene: TRBV5-5; d_gene: TRBD1; j_gene: TRBJ2-3; abundance: -; CDR3aa: CASSTSTGGTDTQYF; CDR3nt: TGTGCCAGCAGCACCTCAACAGGGGGCACAGATACGCAGTATTTT
len: 11; v_gene: TRBV30; d_gene: TRBD2; j_gene: TRBJ2-3; abundance: -; CDR3aa: CAWSASGSSYF; CDR3nt: TGTGCCTGGAGTGCTAGCGGGAGTTCGTATTTT
len: 15; v_gene: TRBV6-6; d_gene: -; j_gene: TRBJ1-4; abundance: -; CDR3aa: CASSYKDGGSEKLFF; CDR3nt: TGTGCCAGCAGTTACAAGGACGGGGGTAGTGAAAAACTGTTTTTT
len: 14; v_gene: TRBV25-1; d_gene: TRBD2; j_gene: TRBJ2-1; abundance: -; CDR3aa: CASSVPGGHNEQFF; CDR3nt: TGTGCCAGCAGTGTCCCGGGGGGGCACAATGAGCAGTTCTTC
len: 14; v_gene: TRBV5-4; d_gene: -; j_gene: TRBJ1-4; abundance: -; CDR3aa: CASSLRGSNEKLFF; CDR3nt: TGTGCCAGCAGCCTGCGGGGATCTAATGAAAAACTGTTTTTT
len: 15; v_gene: TRBV28; d_gene: -; j_gene: TRBJ2-5; abundance: -; CDR3aa: CASGKGSEGEETQYF; CDR3nt: TGTGCCAGCGGTAAGGGTTCTGAGGGGGAAGAGACCCAGTACTTC
len: 17; v_gene: TRBV5-6; d_gene: TRBD2; j_gene: TRBJ2-5; abundance: -; CDR3aa: CASTTGLIAGGRETQYF; CDR3nt: TGTGCCAGCACCACGGGGCTCATAGCGGGGGGAAGAGAGACCCAGTACTTC
len: 12; v_gene: TRBV27; d_gene: -; j_gene: TRBJ1-2; abundance: -; CDR3aa: CASSTGNYGYTF; CDR3nt: TGTGCCAGCAGCACGGGGAACTATGGCTACACCTTC
len: 15; v_gene: TRBV27; d_gene: TRBD1; j_gene: TRBJ1-2; abundance: few; CDR3aa: CASSLSGQFYYGYTF; CDR3nt: TGTGCCAGCAGTTTATCGGGACAGTTTTATTATGGCTACACCTTC
len: 13; v_gene: TRBV6-1; d_gene: -; j_gene: TRBJ2-7; abundance: -; CDR3aa: CAGGGQAYYEQYF; CDR3nt: TGTGCCGGGGGAGGACAGGCCTACTACGAGCAGTACTTC
len: 13; v_gene: TRBV28; d_gene: TRBD1; j_gene: TRBJ2-1; abundance: -; CDR3aa: CASWGTAHNEQFF; CDR3nt: TGTGCCAGCTGGGGGACAGCTCACAATGAGCAGTTCTTC
len: 13; v_gene: TRBV7-2; d_gene: -; j_gene: TRBJ2-1; abundance: -; CDR3aa: CASSLPPDDEQFF; CDR3nt: TGTGCCAGCAGCTTGCCACCAGATGATGAGCAGTTCTTC
len: 14; v_gene: TRBV6-5; d_gene: -; j_gene: TRBJ2-7; abundance: -; CDR3aa: CASRGGPLDDEQYF; CDR3nt: TGTGCCAGCAGGGGGGGGCCCTTAGACGACGAGCAGTACTTC
len: 15; v_gene: TRBV19; d_gene: TRBD1; j_gene: TRBJ2-7; abundance: -; CDR3aa: CASSIQTGTRYEQYF; CDR3nt: TGTGCCAGTAGTATTCAGACAGGGACCAGGTACGAGCAGTACTTC
len: 14; v_gene: TRBV18; d_gene: -; j_gene: TRBJ1-2; abundance: -; CDR3aa: CASSPMELNYGYTF; CDR3nt: TGTGCCAGCTCACCGATGGAACTAAACTATGGCTACACCTTC
len: 14; v_gene: TRBV19; d_gene: TRBD1; j_gene: TRBJ1-2; abundance: -; CDR3aa: CASRLTGTDYGYTF; CDR3nt: TGTGCCAGTAGGCTAACGGGGACAGACTATGGCTACACCTTC
len: 16; v_gene: TRBV15; d_gene: TRBD2; j_gene: TRBJ2-1; abundance: -; CDR3aa: CATSISGTSGYNEQFF; CDR3nt: TGTGCCACCAGCATCTCCGGGACTAGCGGTTACAATGAGCAGTTCTTC
len: 15; v_gene: TRBV28; d_gene: -; j_gene: TRBJ1-1; abundance: -; CDR3aa: CASSPPGALNTEAFF; CDR3nt: TGTGCCAGCAGTCCCCCGGGAGCGCTGAACACTGAAGCTTTCTTT
len: 15; v_gene: TRBV5-1; d_gene: -; j_gene: TRBJ1-4; abundance: few; CDR3aa: CASSPSRATNEKLFF; CDR3nt: TGCGCCAGCAGCCCTTCCAGGGCAACTAATGAAAAACTGTTTTTT
len: 15; v_gene: TRBV10-1; d_gene: -; j_gene: TRBJ2-3; abundance: -; CDR3aa: CASSESRIATDTQYF; CDR3nt: TGCGCCAGCAGTGAGTCTAGAATAGCAACAGATACGCAGTATTTT
len: 14; v_gene: TRBV28; d_gene: TRBD2; j_gene: TRBJ2-7; abundance: -; CDR3aa: CASNGAGGLSEQYF; CDR3nt: TGTGCCAGCAACGGGGCGGGAGGACTCTCCGAGCAGTACTTC
len: 15; v_gene: TRBV6-6; d_gene: TRBD1; j_gene: TRBJ1-4; abundance: -; CDR3aa: CASSYRTGENEKLFF; CDR3nt: TGTGCCAGCAGTTACAGGACAGGGGAGAATGAAAAACTGTTTTTT
len: 19; v_gene: TRBV11-3; d_gene: TRBD2; j_gene: TRBJ2-5; abundance: -; CDR3aa: CASSLAVGGSGDPRETQYF; CDR3nt: TGTGCCAGCAGCTTGGCTGTTGGTGGTAGCGGGGACCCGCGGGAGACCCAGTACTTC
len: 16; v_gene: TRBV6-5; d_gene: TRBD1; j_gene: TRBJ1-2; abundance: -; CDR3aa: CASSYSAGGGSYGYTF; CDR3nt: TGTGCCAGCAGTTACTCGGCAGGGGGCGGGAGCTATGGCTACACCTTC
len: 16; v_gene: TRBV6-6; d_gene: TRBD2; j_gene: TRBJ2-7; abundance: -; CDR3aa: CASSYSSGGRTYEQYF; CDR3nt: TGTGCCAGCAGTTATTCTAGCGGGGGGCGTACCTACGAGCAGTACTTC
len: 13; v_gene: TRBV7-3; d_gene: -; j_gene: TRBJ1-1; abundance: -; CDR3aa: CASSFAVNTEAFF; CDR3nt: TGTGCCAGCAGCTTTGCGGTGAACACTGAAGCTTTCTTT
len: 21; v_gene: TRBV5-1; d_gene: TRBD1; j_gene: TRBJ2-6; abundance: -; CDR3aa: CASSSGTGTVLAWSGANVLTF; CDR3nt: TGCGCCAGCAGCTCCGGGACAGGGACCGTCCTAGCTTGGTCTGGGGCCAACGTCCTGACTTTC